This record looks at one T cell receptor (beta chain) sequence and its context. The data were obtained in a study of regulatory and conventional T cells in breast cancer. Trimming took 5 bases from V and 8 from J, leaving 25 bases between them. This CDR3 contains 16 residues. Germline V gene data show CDR1 as GTSNPN and CDR2 as SVGIG (reference sequence). TCRdb ran MiXCR on the PCR reads and lists one entry per CDR3 protein. The sample shows 15,000 or so distinct CDR3 sequences, about 32% of them seen only once. This sequence joins TRBV30 and TRBJ1-5; D possibly corresponds to TRBD1 (6 bases). Specimen: conventional T cells from blood. The sequence came from a female donor in good health. CDR3 protein: CAWSHIWEKGEKPQHF. CDR3 nucleotides: TGTGCCTGGTCTCATATTTGGGAAAAGGGGGAGAAGCCCCAGCATTTT.